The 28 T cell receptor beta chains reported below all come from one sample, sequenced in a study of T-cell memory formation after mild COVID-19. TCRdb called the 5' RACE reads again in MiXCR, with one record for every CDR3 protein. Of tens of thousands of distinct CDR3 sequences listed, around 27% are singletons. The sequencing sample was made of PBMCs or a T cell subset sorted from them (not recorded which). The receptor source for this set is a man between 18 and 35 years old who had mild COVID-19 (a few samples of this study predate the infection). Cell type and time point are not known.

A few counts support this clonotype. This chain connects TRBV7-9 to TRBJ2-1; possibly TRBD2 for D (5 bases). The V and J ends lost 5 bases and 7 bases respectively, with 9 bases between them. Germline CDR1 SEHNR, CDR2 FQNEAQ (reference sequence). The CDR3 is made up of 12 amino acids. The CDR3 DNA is TGTGCCAGCAGCGTCACGGGGAATGAGCAGTTCTTC. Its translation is CASSVTGNEQFF. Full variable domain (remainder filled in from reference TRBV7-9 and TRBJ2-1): DTGVSQNPRHKITKRGQNVTFRCDPISEHNRLYWYRQTLGQGPEFLTYFQNEAQLEKSRLLSDRFSAERPKGSFSTLEIQRTEQGDSAMYLCASSVTGNEQFFGPGTRLTVL.

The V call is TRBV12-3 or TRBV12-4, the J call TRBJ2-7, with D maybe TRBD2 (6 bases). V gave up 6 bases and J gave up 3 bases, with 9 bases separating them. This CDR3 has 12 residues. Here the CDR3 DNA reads TGTGCCAGCAGGTCGCGGGACTACGAGCAGTACTTC. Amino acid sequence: CASRSRDYEQYF.

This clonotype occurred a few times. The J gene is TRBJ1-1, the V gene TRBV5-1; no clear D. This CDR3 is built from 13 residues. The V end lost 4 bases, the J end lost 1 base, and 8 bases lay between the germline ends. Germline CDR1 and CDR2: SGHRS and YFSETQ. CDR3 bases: TGCGCCAGCAGCCCATACAGGAACACTGAAGCTTTCTTT. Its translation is CASSPYRNTEAFF.

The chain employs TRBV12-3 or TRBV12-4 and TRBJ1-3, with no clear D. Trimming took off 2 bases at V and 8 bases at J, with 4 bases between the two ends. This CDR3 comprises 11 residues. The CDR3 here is CASSLSDTIYF. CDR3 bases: TGTGCCAGCAGTTTATCGGACACCATATATTTT.

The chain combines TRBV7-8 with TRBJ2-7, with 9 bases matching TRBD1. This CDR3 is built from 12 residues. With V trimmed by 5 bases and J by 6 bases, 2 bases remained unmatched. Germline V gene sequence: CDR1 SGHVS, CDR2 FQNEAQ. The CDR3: CASSPTGGEQYV. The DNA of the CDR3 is TGTGCCAGCAGCCCGACAGGGGGCGAGCAGTACGTC.

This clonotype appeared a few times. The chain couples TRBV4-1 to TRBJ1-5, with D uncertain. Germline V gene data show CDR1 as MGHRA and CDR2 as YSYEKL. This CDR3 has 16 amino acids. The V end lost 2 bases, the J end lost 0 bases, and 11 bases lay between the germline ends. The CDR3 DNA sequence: TGCGCCAGCAGCCAAATCTCCGGTCTTAGCAATCAGCCCCAGCATTTT. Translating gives CASSQISGLSNQPQHF.

The chain's CDR3 is CASSVAADEQFF. DNA of the CDR3: TGTGCCAGCAGCGTAGCCGCGGATGAGCAGTTCTTC. The J gene is TRBJ2-1, the V gene TRBV9; D ambiguous. Germline lookup yields CDR1 SGDLS and CDR2 YYNGEE. The CDR3 is made up of 12 amino acids. V was cut by 0 bases and J by 8 bases, with 6 bases left in between.

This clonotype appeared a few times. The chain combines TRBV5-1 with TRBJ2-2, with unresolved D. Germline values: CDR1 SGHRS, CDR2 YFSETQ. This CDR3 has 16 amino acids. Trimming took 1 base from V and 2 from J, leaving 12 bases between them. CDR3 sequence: CASSLSLGLNTGELFF. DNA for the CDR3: TGCGCCAGCAGCTTGAGCTTAGGGCTCAACACCGGGGAGCTGTTTTTT.

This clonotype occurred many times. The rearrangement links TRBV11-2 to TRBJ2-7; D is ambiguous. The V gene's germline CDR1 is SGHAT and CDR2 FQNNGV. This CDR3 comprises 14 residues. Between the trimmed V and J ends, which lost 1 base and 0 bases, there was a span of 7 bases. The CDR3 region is CASSLAANSYEQYV. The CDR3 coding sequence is TGTGCCAGCAGCTTAGCTGCTAACTCCTACGAGCAGTACGTC.

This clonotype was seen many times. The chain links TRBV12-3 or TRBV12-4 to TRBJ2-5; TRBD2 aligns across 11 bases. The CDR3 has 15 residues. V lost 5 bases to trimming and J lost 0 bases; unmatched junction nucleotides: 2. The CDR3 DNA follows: TGTGCCAGCAGTGGACTAGCGGGCGACCAAGAGACCCAGTACTTC. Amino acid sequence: CASSGLAGDQETQYF.

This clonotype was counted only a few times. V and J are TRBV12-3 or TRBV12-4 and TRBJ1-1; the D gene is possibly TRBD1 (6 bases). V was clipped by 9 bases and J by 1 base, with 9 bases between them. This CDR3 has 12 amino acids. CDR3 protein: CASGGQNTEAFF. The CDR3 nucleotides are TGTGCCAGTGGGGGACAGAACACTGAAGCTTTCTTT.

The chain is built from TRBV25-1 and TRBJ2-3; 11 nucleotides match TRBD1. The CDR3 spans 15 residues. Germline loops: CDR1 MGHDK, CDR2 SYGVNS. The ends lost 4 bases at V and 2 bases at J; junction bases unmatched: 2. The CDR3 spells CASSGGQGVTDTQYF. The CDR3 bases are TGTGCCAGCAGTGGGGGACAGGGGGTCACAGATACGCAGTATTTT. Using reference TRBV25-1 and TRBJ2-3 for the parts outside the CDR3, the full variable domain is EADIYQTPRYLVIGTGKKITLECSQTMGHDKMYWYQQDPGMELHLIHYSYGVNSTEKGDLSSESTVSRIRTEHFPLTLESARPSHTSQYLCASSGGQGVTDTQYFGPGTRLTVL.

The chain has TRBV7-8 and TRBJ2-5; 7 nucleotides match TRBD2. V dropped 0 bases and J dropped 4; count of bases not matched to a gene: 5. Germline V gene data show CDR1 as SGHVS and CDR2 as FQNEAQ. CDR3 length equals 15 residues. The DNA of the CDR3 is TGTGCCAGCAGCTTAGCGGCTAGCGGTGGAGAGACCCAGTACTTC. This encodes CASSLAASGGETQYF.

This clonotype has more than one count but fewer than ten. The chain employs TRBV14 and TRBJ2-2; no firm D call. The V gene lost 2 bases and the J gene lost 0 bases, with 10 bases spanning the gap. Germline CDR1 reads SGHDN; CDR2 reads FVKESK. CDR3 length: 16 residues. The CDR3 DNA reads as TGTGCCAGCAGCCAACAATTTAGTTCGAACACCGGGGAGCTGTTTTTT. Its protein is CASSQQFSSNTGELFF.

CDR3 region: CASSPRTGVRNGETQYF. DNA of the CDR3: TGTGCCAGCAGCCCACGGACAGGGGTCCGAAACGGGGAGACCCAGTACTTC. The chain couples TRBV7-6 to TRBJ2-5; TRBD1 matches at 9 bases. The germline V gene has CDR1 SGHVS and CDR2 FNYEAQ. V was clipped by 5 bases and J by 5 bases; unmatched bases: 15. The CDR3 runs to 17 residues.

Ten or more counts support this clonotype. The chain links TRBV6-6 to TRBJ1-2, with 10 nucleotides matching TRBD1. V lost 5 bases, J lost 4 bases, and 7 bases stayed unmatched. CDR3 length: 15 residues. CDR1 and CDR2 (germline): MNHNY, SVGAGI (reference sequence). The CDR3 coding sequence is TGTGCCAGCAGTACCGGGACAGGGGAGGGCTATGGCTACACCTTC. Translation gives CASSTGTGEGYGYTF.

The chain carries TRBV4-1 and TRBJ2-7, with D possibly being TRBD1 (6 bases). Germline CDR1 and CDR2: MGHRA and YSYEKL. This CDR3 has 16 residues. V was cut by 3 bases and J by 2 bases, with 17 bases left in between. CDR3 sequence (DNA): TGCGCCAGCAGCCACCCTTGGACAGTAACCACCTACGAGCAGTACTTC. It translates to CASSHPWTVTTYEQYF.

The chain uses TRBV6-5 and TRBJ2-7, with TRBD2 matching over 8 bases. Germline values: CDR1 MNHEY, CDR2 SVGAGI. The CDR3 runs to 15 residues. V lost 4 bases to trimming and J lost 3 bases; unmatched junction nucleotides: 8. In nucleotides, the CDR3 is TGTGCCAGCAGTTTCGCAAGCGGGGGAGACTACGAGCAGTACTTC. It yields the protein CASSFASGGDYEQYF.

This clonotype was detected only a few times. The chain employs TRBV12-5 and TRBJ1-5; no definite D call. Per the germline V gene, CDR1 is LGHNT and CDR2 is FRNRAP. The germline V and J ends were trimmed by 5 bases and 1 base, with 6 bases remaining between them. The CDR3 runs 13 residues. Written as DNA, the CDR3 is TGTGCTAGTGGTCTGGGGAGCAATCAGCCCCAGCATTTT. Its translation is CASGLGSNQPQHF.

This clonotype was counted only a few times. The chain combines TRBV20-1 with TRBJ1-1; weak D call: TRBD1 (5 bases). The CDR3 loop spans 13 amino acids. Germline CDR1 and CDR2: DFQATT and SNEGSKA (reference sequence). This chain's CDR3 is CRKTGTSGTEAFF. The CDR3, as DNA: TGCAGGAAAACCGGGACCTCGGGCACTGAAGCTTTCTTT.

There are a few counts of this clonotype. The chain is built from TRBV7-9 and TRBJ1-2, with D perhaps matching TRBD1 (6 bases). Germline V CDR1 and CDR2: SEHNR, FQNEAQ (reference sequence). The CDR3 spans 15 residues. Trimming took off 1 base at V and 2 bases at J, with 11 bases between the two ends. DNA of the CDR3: TGTGCCAGCAGCTTAGACAGGGACCGGAACTATGGCTACACCTTC. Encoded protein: CASSLDRDRNYGYTF.

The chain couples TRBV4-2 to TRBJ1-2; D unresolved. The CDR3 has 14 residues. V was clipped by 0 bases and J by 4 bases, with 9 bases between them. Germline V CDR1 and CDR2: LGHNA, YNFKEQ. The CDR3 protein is CASSQEGLSYGYTF. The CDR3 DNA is TGTGCCAGCAGCCAAGAAGGATTGAGCTATGGCTACACCTTC.

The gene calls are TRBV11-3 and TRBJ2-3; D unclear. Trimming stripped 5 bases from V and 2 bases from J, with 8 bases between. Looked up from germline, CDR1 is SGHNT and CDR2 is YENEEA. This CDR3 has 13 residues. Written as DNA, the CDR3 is TGTGCCAGCAGCAACGGGTACACAGATACGCAGTATTTT. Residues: CASSNGYTDTQYF.

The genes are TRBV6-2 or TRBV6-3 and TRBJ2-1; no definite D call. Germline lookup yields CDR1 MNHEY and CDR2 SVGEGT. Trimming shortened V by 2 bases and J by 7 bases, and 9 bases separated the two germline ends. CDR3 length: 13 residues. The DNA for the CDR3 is TGTGCCAGCAGTTACCTGATAGGAAATGAGCAGTTCTTC. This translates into CASSYLIGNEQFF.

The CDR3 nucleotides are TGCAGTGCTTTCATCCAGGGGACTAATGAAAAACTGTTTTTT. It is translated as CSAFIQGTNEKLFF. The J gene is TRBJ1-4, the V gene TRBV20-1, with D possibly matching TRBD1 (6 bases). The ends were cut back, 5 bases at V and 2 bases at J, with 12 bases in the middle. This CDR3 is 14 amino acids long. Germline CDR1 and CDR2: DFQATT and SNEGSKA (reference sequence).

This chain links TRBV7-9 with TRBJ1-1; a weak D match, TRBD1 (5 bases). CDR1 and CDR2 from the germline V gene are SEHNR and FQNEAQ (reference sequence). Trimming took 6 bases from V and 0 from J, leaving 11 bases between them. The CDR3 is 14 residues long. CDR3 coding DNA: TGTGCCAGCAGTTCGACAGTGATGAACACTGAAGCTTTCTTT. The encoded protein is CASSSTVMNTEAFF.

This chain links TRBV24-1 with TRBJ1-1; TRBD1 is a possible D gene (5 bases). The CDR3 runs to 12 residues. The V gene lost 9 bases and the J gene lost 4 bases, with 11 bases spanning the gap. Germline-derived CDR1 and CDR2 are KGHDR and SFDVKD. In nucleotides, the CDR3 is TGTGCCACCGTCCGGGACCCCACTGAAGCTTTCTTT. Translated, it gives CATVRDPTEAFF.

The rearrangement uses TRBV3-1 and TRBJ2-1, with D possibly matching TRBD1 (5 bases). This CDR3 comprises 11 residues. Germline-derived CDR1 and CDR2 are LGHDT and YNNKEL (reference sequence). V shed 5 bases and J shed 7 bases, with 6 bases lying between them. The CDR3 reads CASSKGNEQFF. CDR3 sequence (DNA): TGTGCCAGCAGCAAGGGGAATGAGCAGTTCTTC.